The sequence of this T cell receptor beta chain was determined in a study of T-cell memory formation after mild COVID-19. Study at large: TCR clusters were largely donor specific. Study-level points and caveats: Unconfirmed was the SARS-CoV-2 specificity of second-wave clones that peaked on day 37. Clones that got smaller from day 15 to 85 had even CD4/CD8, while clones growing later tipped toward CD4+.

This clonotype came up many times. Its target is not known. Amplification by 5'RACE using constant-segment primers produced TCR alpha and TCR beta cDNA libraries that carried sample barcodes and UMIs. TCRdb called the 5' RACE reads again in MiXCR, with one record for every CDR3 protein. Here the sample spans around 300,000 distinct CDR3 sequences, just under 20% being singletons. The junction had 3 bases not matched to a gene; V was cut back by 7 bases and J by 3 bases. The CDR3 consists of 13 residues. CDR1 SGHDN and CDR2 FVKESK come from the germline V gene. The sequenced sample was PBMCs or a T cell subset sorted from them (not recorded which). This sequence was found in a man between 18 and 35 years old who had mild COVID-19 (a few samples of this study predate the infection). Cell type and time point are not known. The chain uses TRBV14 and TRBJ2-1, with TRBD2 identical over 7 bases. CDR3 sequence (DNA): TGTGCCAGCACTAGCGGAAACTACAATGAGCAGTTCTTC. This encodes CASTSGNYNEQFF.